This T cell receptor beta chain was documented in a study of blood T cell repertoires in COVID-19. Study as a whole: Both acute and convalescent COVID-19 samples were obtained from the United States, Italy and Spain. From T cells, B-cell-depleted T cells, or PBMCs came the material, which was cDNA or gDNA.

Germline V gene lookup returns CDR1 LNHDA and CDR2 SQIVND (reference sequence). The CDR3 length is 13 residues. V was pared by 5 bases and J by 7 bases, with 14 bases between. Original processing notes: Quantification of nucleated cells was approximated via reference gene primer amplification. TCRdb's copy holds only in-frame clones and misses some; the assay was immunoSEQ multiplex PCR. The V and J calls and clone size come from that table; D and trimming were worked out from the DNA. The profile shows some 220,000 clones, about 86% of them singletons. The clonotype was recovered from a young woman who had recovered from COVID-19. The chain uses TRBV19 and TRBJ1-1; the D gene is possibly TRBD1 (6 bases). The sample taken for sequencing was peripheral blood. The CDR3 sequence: CASSLDSVFEAFF. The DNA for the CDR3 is TGTGCCAGTAGTTTGGACAGCGTATTTGAAGCTTTCTTT.